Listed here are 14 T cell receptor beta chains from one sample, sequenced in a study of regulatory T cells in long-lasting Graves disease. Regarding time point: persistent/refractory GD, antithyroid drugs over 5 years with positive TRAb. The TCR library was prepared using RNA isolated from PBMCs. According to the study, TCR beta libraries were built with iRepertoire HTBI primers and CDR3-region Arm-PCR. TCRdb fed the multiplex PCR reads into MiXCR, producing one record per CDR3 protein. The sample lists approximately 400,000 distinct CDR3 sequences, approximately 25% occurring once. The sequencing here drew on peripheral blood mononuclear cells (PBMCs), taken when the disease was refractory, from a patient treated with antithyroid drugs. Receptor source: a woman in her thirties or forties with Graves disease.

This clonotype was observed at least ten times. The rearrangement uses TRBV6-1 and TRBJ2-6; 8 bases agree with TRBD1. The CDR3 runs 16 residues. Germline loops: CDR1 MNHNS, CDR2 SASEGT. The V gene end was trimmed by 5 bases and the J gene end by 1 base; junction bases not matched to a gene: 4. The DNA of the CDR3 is TGTGCCAGCAGTCAACAGGGGGGATCTGGGGCCAACGTCCTGACTTTC. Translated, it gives CASSQQGGSGANVLTF.

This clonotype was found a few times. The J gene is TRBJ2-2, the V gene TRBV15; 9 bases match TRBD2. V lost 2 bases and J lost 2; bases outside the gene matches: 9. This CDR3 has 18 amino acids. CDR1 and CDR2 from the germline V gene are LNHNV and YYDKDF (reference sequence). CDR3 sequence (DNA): TGTGCCACCAGCAGACCTAGCGGGATATCTAAAAACACCGGGGAGCTGTTTTTT. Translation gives CATSRPSGISKNTGELFF.

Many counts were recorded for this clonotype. In nucleotides, the CDR3 is TGCAGCGTTTGGACAGGTAACACTGAAGCTTTCTTT. This sequence encodes CSVWTGNTEAFF. This rearrangement joins TRBV29-1 to TRBJ1-1; TRBD1 agrees at 7 bases. Looked up from germline, CDR1 is SQVTM and CDR2 is ANQGSEA. The V segment lost 5 bases and the J segment 2 bases; nucleotides outside the gene matches: 2. CDR3 size: 12 residues.

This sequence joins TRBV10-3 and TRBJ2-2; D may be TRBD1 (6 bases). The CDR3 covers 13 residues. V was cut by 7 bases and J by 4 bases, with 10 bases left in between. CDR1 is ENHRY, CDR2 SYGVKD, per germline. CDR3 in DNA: TGTGCCATCAATGACAGGCCCACCGGGGAGCTGTTTTTT. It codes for CAINDRPTGELFF.

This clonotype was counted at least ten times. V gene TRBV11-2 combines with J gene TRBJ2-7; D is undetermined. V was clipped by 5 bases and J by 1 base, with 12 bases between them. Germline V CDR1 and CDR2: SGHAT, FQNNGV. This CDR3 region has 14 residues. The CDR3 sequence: CASSPRAASYEQYF. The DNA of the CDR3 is TGTGCCAGCAGCCCCCGGGCAGCTTCCTACGAGCAGTACTTC.

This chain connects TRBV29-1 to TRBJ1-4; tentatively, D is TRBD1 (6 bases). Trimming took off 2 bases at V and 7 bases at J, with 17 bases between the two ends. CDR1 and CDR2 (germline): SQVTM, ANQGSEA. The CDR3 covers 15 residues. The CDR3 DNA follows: TGCAGCGTTGAATTGATGAGGTCAGGGGCTGAAAAACTGTTTTTT. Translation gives CSVELMRSGAEKLFF.

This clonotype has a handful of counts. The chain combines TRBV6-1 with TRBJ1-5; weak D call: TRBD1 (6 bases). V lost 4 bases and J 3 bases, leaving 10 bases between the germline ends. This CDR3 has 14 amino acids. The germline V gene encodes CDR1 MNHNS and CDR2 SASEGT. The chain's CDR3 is CASSGTAINQPQHF. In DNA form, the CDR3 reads TGTGCCAGCAGTGGGACAGCGATCAATCAGCCCCAGCATTTT.

The CDR3 bases are TGTGCCAGTAGTATTTTGTGGGACTACCGATGGGCCAAAAACATTCAGTACTTC. Protein: CASSILWDYRWAKNIQYF. The chain joins TRBV19 to TRBJ2-4, with 7 positions matching TRBD2. The germline V gene has CDR1 LNHDA and CDR2 SQIVND (reference sequence). The CDR3 covers 18 residues. V was clipped by 3 bases and J by 1 base; unmatched bases: 12. Variable domain in full (rest from reference TRBV19 and TRBJ2-4): DGGITQSPKYLFRKEGQNVTLSCEQNLNHDAMYWYRQDPGQGLRLIYYSQIVNDFQKGDIAEGYSVSREKKESFPLTVTSAQKNPTAFYLCASSILWDYRWAKNIQYFGAGTRLSVL.

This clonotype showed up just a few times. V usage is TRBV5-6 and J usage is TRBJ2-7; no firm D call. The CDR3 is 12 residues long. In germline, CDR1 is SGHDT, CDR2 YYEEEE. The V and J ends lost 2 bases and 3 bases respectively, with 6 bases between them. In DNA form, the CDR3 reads TGTGCCAGCAGCTTCGCCCGCTACGAGCAGTACTTC. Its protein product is CASSFARYEQYF.

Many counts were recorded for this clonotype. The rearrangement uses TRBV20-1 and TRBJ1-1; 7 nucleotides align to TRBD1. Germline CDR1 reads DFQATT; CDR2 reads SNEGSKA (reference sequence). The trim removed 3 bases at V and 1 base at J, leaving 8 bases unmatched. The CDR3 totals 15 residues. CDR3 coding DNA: TGCAGTGCTAGTAGCCCGACAGGGCCGAACACTGAAGCTTTCTTT. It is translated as CSASSPTGPNTEAFF.

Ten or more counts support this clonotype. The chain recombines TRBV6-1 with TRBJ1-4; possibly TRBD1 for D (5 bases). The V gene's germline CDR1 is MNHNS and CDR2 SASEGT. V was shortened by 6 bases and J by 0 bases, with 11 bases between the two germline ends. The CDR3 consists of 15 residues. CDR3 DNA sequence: TGTGCCAGCAGCGTCGGGACCGCAACTAATGAAAAACTGTTTTTT. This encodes CASSVGTATNEKLFF.

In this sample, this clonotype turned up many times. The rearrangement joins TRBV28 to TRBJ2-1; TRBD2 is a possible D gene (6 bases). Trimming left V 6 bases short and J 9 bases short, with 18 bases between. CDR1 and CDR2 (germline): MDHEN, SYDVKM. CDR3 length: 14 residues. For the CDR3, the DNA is TGTGCCAGCAGCCCTCCTAGGAGGGCCACTGAGCAGTTCTTC. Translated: CASSPPRRATEQFF.

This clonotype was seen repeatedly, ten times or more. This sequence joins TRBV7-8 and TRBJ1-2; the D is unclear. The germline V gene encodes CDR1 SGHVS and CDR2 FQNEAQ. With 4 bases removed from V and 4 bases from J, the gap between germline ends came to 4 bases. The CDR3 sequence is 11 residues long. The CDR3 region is CASSSGYGYTF. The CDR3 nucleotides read TGTGCCAGCAGCTCGGGCTATGGCTACACCTTC.

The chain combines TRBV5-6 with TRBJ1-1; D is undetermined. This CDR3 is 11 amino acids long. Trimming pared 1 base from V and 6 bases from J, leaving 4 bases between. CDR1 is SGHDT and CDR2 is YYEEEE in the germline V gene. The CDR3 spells CASSLSSEAFF. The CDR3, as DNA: TGTGCCAGCAGCTTGTCCTCTGAAGCTTTCTTT.